The entry that follows covers one T cell receptor beta chain sequence. Its antigen remains undetermined. No much larger clonotype is one base removed from it; base qualities were not supplied. V loses 4 bases, J loses 0 bases, and the germline ends lie 14 bases apart. From its cysteine to its phenylalanine, the CDR3 spans 16 amino acids. Here the CDR3 DNA is all that survives: 48 bases in frame from base 1. The germline V gene (reference sequence) provides CDR1 SGHNT and CDR2 YYREEE. The data originate from a study of blood T cell repertoires in COVID-19 (dated by TCRdb to the early 2020s). General notes on the study: Samples from collaborators originated in the United States, Italy and Spain and spanned both the acute and convalescent phases of COVID-19. Where HLA class I and class II types were available, the types were taken from metadata supplied by the sample provider, not from assay-based typing. The repertoires were made available in a free public database intended to serve as a resource for research on the immune response to SARS-CoV-2. The material from the prospective study consisted of cDNA or gDNA derived from T cells, B-cell-depleted T cells, or PBMCs. The samples were drawn from two sources: the first 160 participants of the ongoing ImmuneRACE study, and approximately 1,300 subjects contributed by 6 global collaborators. Subjects who had been exposed to COVID-19, were actively infected with it, or had recovered from it provided the deeply sampled blood TCRbeta repertoires that made up the dataset. The sample metadata nearly always contained a de-identified subject ID, COVID-19 status, age in years and sex. Findings and caveats that apply to the study as a whole: The quantity of clinical and demographic metadata differed by source and by participant and was supplied without curation.

The immunoSEQ Assay, a bias-controlled multiplex PCR, was used to amplify TCRbeta CDR3 regions from genomic DNA. The paper's processing steps were these. The number of nucleated cells in each sample was estimated from the amplification of reference gene primers within the assay. Sequence reads were collapsed and filtered to measure the absolute abundance of every unique TCRbeta CDR3 rearrangement. For each sample, productive Simpson clonality was calculated as the square root of Simpson's diversity index over productive rearrangements. The source is immuneACCESS, and TCRdb retained only in-frame sequences with V and J called. Part of the clones is not carried over; for the studies checked, unresolved V genes explain less than half of this, and the remainder is unexplained. Clonal size and the V and J genes are those of that table, whereas D and trimming came from the DNA. This sample gives 150,000 to 200,000 clones in total; approximately 78% of them show up just once. The leading ten clones occupy roughly a tenth of the sample.

Collaborating institutions collected whole blood in K2EDTA tubes following their own protocols. For TCRbeta analysis, collaborators shipped samples as frozen whole blood, isolated PBMCs, or DNA extracted from either of those sample types. The sequence joins TRBV5-4 to TRBJ2-1; the D gene is possibly TRBD2, with 5 bases matching. This receptor was taken from a human donor in a cohort sampled during active COVID-19. The sample consisted of peripheral blood. The DNA sequence is TGTGCCAGCAGCCGGTCGGCGGGCAGCTCCTACAATGAGCAGTTCTTC. The resulting protein is CASSRSAGSSYNEQFF.